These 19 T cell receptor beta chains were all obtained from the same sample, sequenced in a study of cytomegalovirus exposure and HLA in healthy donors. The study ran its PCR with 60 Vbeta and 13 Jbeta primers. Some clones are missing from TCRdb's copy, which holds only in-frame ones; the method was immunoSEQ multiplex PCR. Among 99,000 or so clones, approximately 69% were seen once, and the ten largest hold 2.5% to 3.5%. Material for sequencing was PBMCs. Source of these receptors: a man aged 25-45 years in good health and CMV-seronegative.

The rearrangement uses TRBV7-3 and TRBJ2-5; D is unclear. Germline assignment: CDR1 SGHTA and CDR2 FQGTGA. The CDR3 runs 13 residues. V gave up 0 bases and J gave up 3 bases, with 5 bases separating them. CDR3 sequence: CASSLTLKETQYF. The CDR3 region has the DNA TGTGCCAGCAGCTTAACCCTAAAAGAGACCCAGTACTTC.

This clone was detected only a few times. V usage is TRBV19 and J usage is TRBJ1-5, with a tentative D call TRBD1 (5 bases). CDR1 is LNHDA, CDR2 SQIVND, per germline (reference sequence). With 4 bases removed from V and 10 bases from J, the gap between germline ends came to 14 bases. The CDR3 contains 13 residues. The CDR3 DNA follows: TGTGCCAGTAGTACCGACAGAGGACCTCCCCAGCATTTT. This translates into CASSTDRGPPQHF.

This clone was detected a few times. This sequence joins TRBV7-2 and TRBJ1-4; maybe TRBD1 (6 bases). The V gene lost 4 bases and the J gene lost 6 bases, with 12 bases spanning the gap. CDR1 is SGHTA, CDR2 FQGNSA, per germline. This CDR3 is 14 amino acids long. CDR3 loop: CASSSTGRDEKLFF. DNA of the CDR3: TGTGCCAGCAGCTCAACAGGGAGGGATGAAAAACTGTTTTTT.

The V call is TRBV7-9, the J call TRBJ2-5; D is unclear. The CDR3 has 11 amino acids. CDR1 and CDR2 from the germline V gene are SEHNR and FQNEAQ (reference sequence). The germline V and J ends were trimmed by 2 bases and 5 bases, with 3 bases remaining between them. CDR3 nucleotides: TGTGCCAGCAGCTTACTGGAGACCCAGTACTTC. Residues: CASSLLETQYF.

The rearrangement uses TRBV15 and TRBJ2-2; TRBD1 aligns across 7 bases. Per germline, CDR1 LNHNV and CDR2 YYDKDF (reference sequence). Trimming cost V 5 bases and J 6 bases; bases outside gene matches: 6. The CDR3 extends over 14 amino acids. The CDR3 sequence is CATSLRTGAGELFF. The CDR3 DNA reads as TGTGCCACCAGCCTAAGGACAGGCGCCGGGGAGCTGTTTTTT.

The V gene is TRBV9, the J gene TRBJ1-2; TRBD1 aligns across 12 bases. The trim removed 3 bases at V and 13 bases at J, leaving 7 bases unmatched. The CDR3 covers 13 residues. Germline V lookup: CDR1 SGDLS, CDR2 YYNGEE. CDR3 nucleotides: TGTGCCAGCAGCGCGGGGACAGGGGGCGCCCCCACCTTC. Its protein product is CASSAGTGGAPTF.

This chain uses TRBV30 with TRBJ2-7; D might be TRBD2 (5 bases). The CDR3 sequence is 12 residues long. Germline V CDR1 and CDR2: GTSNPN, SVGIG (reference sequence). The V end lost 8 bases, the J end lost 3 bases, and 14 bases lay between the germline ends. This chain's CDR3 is CAGSGILYEQYF. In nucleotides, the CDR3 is TGTGCCGGTTCCGGGATCCTCTACGAGCAGTACTTC.

The CDR3 DNA follows: TGTGCCAGCAGCTACCGGACTAGCTTGGCAGATACGCAGTATTTT. Its translation is CASSYRTSLADTQYF. This rearrangement joins TRBV28 to TRBJ2-3, with 8 bases aligning to TRBD2. Trimming at V came to 6 bases and at J to 4 bases, leaving 9 bases not matched to a gene. Per the germline V gene, CDR1 is MDHEN and CDR2 is SYDVKM. The CDR3 spans 15 residues.

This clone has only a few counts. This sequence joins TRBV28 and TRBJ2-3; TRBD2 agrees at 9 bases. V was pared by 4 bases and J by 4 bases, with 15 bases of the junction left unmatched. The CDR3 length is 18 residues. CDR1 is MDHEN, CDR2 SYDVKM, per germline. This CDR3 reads CASSSSLSIAGESDTQYF. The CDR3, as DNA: TGTGCCAGCAGTTCCTCCCTCTCAATAGCGGGAGAATCAGATACGCAGTATTTT.

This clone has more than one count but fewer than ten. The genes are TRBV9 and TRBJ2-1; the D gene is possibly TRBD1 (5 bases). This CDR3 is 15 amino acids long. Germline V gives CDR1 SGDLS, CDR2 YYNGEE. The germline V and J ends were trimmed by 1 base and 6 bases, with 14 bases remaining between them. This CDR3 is CASSVQGNGGNEQFF. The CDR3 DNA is TGTGCCAGCAGCGTACAGGGAAATGGTGGCAATGAGCAGTTCTTC.

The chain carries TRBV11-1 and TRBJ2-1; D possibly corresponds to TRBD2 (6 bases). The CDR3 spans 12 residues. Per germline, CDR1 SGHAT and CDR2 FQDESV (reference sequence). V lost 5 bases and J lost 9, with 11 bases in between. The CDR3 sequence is CASSATSIEQFF. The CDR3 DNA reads TGTGCCAGCAGCGCGACTAGTATTGAGCAGTTCTTC.

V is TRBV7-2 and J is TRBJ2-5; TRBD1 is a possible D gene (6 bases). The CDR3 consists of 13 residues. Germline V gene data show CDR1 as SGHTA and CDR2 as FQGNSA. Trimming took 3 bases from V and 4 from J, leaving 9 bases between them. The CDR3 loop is CASSFWTVETQYF. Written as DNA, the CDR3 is TGTGCCAGCAGCTTCTGGACAGTAGAGACCCAGTACTTC.

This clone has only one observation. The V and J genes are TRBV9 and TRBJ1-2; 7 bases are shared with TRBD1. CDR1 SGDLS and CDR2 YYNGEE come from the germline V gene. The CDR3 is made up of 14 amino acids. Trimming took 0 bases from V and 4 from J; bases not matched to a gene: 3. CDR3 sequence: CASSVEGAGYGYTF. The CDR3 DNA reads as TGTGCCAGCAGCGTAGAGGGGGCCGGCTATGGCTACACCTTC.

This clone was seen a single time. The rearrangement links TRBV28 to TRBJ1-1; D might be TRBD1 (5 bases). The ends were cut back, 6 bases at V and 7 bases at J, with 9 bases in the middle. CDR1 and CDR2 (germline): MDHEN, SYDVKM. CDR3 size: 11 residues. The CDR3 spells CASRGPDEAFF. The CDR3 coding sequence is TGTGCCAGCAGGGGGCCCGATGAAGCTTTCTTT.

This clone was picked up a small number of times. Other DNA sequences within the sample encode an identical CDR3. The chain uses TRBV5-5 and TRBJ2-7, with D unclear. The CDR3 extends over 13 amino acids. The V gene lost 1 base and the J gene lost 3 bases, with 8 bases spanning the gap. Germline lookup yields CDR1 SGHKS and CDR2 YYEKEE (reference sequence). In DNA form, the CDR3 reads TGTGCCAGCAGCTTGCTTGAGCTCTACGAGCAGTACTTC. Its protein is CASSLLELYEQYF.

CDR3 DNA: TGTGCCAGCAGTTATGACAGGGGGACCTACAATGAGCAGTTCTTC. It codes for CASSYDRGTYNEQFF. This chain joins TRBV5-8 and TRBJ2-1, with 9 bases identical to TRBD1. V shed 5 bases and J 2 bases; nucleotides not matched to a gene: 5. The CDR3 length is 15 residues. CDR1 SGHTS and CDR2 YDEGEE come from the germline V gene.

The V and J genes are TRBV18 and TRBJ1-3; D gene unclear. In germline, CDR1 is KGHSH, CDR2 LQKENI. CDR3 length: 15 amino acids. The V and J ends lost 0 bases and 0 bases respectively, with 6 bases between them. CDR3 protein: CASSPPGSSGNTIYF. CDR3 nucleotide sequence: TGTGCCAGCTCACCACCTGGTAGCTCTGGAAACACCATATATTTT. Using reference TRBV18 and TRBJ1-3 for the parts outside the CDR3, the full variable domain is NAGVMQNPRHLVRRRGQEARLRCSPMKGHSHVYWYRQLPEEGLKFMVYLQKENIIDESGMPKERFSAEFPKEGPSILRIQQVVRGDSAAYFCASSPPGSSGNTIYFGEGSWLTVV.

The CDR3, as DNA: TGCGCCAGCAGCCCCTCAGCGGGACAGGGGCGGGGAAACACCATATATTTT. Translated, it gives CASSPSAGQGRGNTIYF. The gene calls are TRBV5-1 and TRBJ1-3; TRBD1 aligns across 10 bases. Trimming removed 4 bases from V and 4 bases from J; junction bases left unmatched: 11. This CDR3 is built from 17 residues. Germline values: CDR1 SGHRS, CDR2 YFSETQ.

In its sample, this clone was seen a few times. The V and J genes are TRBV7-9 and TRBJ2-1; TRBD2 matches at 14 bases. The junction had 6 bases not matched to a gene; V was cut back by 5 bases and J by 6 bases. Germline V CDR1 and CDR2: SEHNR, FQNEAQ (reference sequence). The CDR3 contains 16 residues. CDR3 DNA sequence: TGTGCCAGCAGCACAGGGGGGACTAGCGGGAGCAATGAGCAGTTCTTC. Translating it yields CASSTGGTSGSNEQFF.